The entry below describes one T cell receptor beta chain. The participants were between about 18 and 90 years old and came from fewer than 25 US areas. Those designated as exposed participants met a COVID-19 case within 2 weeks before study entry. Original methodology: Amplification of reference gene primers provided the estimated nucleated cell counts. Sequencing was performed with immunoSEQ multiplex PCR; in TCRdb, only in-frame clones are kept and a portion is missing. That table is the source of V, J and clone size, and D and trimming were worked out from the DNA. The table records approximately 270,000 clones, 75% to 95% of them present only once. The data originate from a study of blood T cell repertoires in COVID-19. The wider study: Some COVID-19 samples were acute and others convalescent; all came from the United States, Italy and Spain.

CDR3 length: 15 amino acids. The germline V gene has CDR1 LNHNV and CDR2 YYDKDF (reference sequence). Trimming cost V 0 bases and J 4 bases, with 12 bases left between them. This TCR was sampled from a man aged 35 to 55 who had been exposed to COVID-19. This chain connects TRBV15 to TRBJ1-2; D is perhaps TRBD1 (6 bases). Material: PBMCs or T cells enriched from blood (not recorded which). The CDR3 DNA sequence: TGTGCCACCAGCAGAGATCGGGGAGGGGGCTATGGCTACACCTTC. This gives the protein CATSRDRGGGYGYTF.